This passage covers 16 T cell receptor beta chains from one sample sequenced in a study of T cells in Graves' hyperthyroidism and ophthalmopathy. RNA transcripts gave rise to amplified TCR beta CDR3 regions. The primer set for the first-round RT-PCR of the TCR CDR3 was HTBI. From the multiplex PCR reads, TCRdb called clonotypes with MiXCR, one entry per CDR3 protein. This sample has roughly 250,000 distinct CDR3 sequences; approximately 21% occur once, and the top ten carry under 65%. The specimen sequenced was blood. All receptors come from a man aged 25-45 years with Graves' ophthalmopathy.

This clonotype occurred many times. The chain joins TRBV7-9 to TRBJ2-7; 9 bases are shared with TRBD2. Germline CDR1 is SEHNR and CDR2 is FQNEAQ (reference sequence). The V and J ends lost 5 bases and 4 bases, in that order; junction bases with no gene match: 12. CDR3 size: 16 residues. The CDR3 DNA reads TGTGCCAGCAGCCCGCTTAGCGGGAGTTCGGTGTACGAGCAGTACTTC. Amino acids: CASSPLSGSSVYEQYF.

This clonotype was recorded many times. The chain combines TRBV6-1 with TRBJ2-7, with TRBD2 matching over 11 bases. This CDR3 is built from 18 residues. V shed 0 bases and J 2 bases; nucleotides not matched to a gene: 9. Germline V gene sequence: CDR1 MNHNS, CDR2 SASEGT. The CDR3 region is CASSEAGTSGTLTYEQYF. CDR3 coding DNA: TGTGCCAGCAGTGAAGCGGGGACTAGCGGAACTCTCACCTACGAGCAGTACTTC.

In its sample, this clonotype was seen many times. The chain has TRBV6-2 or TRBV6-3 and TRBJ2-7, with TRBD2 identical over 10 bases. Germline assignment: CDR1 MNHEY and CDR2 SVGEGT. There are 18 residues in the CDR3. After removal of 0 bases from V and 5 bases from J, the junction contained 13 bases not matched to a gene. The CDR3 DNA follows: TGTGCCAGCAGTTACTCGAGTAGCGGGAGGTGGGAGTTCCACGAGCAGTACTTC. Its protein product is CASSYSSSGRWEFHEQYF.

The chain combines TRBV10-1 with TRBJ2-2, with 10 bases identical to TRBD1. CDR3 length: 12 amino acids. Trimming at V came to 10 bases and at J to 7 bases, leaving 3 bases not matched to a gene. Germline CDR1 is WNHNN and CDR2 is SYGVQD (reference sequence). In nucleotides, the CDR3 is TGCGCCACCGGGACAGGGGACGGGGAGCTGTTTTTT. Residues: CATGTGDGELFF.

The chain combines TRBV6-1 with TRBJ1-1; D is unresolved. Trimming cost V 6 bases and J 9 bases, with 11 bases left between them. This CDR3 region has 11 residues. CDR1 and CDR2 (germline): MNHNS, SASEGT. The CDR3 DNA sequence: TGTGCCAGCAGCCTCGGGCAGCAAGCTTTCTTT. It encodes CASSLGQQAFF.

V gene TRBV28 combines with J gene TRBJ2-7; 7 bases fit TRBD2. CDR3 length: 12 amino acids. J was trimmed by 10 bases and V by 1 base; bases with no gene match: 4. Germline CDR1 is MDHEN and CDR2 is SYDVKM. CDR3 sequence (DNA): TGTGCCAGCAGTTTATTGGAGCGGGATCAGTACTTC. It codes for CASSLLERDQYF.

This clonotype showed up many times. V gene TRBV7-8 combines with J gene TRBJ1-2; 7 nucleotides line up with TRBD1. The CDR3 covers 14 residues. CDR1 SGHVS and CDR2 FQNEAQ come from the germline V gene. Unmatched junction bases numbered 13, after V lost 8 bases and J lost 7 bases. The CDR3 spells CASGRPTGASGYTF. CDR3 bases: TGTGCCAGCGGACGACCTACAGGGGCCTCTGGCTACACCTTC.

A remark on this clonotype: Sequence at one end of the junction differs from germline and may be a read error. The CDR3 DNA sequence: TGTGCCAGCAGTTACCCGGATGGGACCCGGTACTTC. As protein: CASSYPDGTRYF. This chain joins TRBV6-9 and TRBJ2-5; D is possibly TRBD1 or TRBD2 (5 bases each). This CDR3 has 12 residues. Germline V gene sequence: CDR1 MNHGY, CDR2 SVAAGI.

V gene TRBV7-9 combines with J gene TRBJ1-3, with D unclear. CDR1 is SEHNR and CDR2 is FQNEAQ in the germline V gene (reference sequence). V was clipped by 7 bases and J by 0 bases, with 7 bases between them. The CDR3 sequence is 13 residues long. CDR3 residues: CASIPVSGNTIYF. CDR3 DNA sequence: TGTGCCAGCATCCCGGTCTCTGGAAACACCATATATTTT.

This clonotype was recorded a few times. The V and J genes are TRBV27 and TRBJ2-4; D gene unclear. Per germline, CDR1 MNHEY and CDR2 SMNVEV (reference sequence). V was pared by 5 bases and J by 6 bases, with 17 bases between. This CDR3 has 15 amino acids. DNA for the CDR3: TGTGCCAGCAGTCCCTCCTTAGGGTCCGGAAACATTCAGTACTTC. This translates into CASSPSLGSGNIQYF.

This clonotype has at least ten counts. The rearrangement joins TRBV6-1 to TRBJ1-4; 7 bases map to TRBD1. V lost 4 bases, J lost 7 bases, and 3 bases stayed unmatched. The CDR3 extends over 13 amino acids. Germline V lookup: CDR1 MNHNS, CDR2 SASEGT. CDR3 loop: CASSARGLEKLFF. CDR3 nucleotide sequence: TGTGCCAGCAGTGCAAGGGGGCTTGAAAAACTGTTTTTT.

The chain recombines TRBV30 with TRBJ1-6; the D is unclear. This CDR3 is built from 14 residues. V was cut by 4 bases and J by 0 bases, with 7 bases left in between. Germline CDR1 is GTSNPN and CDR2 is SVGIG (reference sequence). The CDR3 bases are TGTGCCTGGACGAAAAACTCCTATAATTCACCCCTCCACTTT. Amino acid sequence: CAWTKNSYNSPLHF. Full variable domain (outside the CDR3, taken from reference TRBV30 and TRBJ1-6): SQTIHQWPATLVQPVGSPLSLECTVEGTSNPNLYWYRQAAGRGLQLLFYSVGIGQISSEVPQNLSASRPQDRQFILSSKKLLLSDSGFYLCAWTKNSYNSPLHFGNGTRLTVT.

V is TRBV24-1 and J is TRBJ2-1; 8 bases agree with TRBD1. V lost 3 bases, J lost 0 bases, and 3 bases stayed unmatched. This CDR3 comprises 16 residues. Germline CDR1 is KGHDR and CDR2 is SFDVKD. This chain's CDR3 is CATSDVTGGSYNEQFF. Written as DNA, the CDR3 is TGTGCCACCAGTGATGTAACAGGGGGCTCCTACAATGAGCAGTTCTTC.

The gene calls are TRBV7-9 and TRBJ2-5; 10 bases fit TRBD2. This CDR3 is built from 15 residues. Germline V gene data show CDR1 as SEHNR and CDR2 as FQNEAQ (reference sequence). With 2 bases clipped from V and 4 bases from J, the junction kept 4 bases outside the gene matches. CDR3 sequence reads: CASSLSSGRGETQYF. CDR3 in DNA: TGTGCCAGCAGCTTATCTAGCGGGAGAGGAGAGACCCAGTACTTC. The variable domain in full, with the rest retrieved from reference TRBV7-9 and TRBJ2-5, is DTGVSQNPRHKITKRGQNVTFRCDPISEHNRLYWYRQTLGQGPEFLTYFQNEAQLEKSRLLSDRFSAERPKGSFSTLEIQRTEQGDSAMYLCASSLSSGRGETQYFGPGTRLLVL.

V is TRBV5-1 and J is TRBJ2-3; TRBD2 matches 8 bases. The CDR3 spans 16 residues. Trimming removed 3 bases from V and 2 bases from J; junction bases left unmatched: 8. The V gene's germline CDR1 is SGHRS and CDR2 YFSETQ. CDR3 in amino acids: CASSSGLAGITDTQYF. In DNA, the CDR3 is TGCGCCAGCAGCTCTGGGCTAGCGGGCATCACAGATACGCAGTATTTT.

The chain combines TRBV20-1 with TRBJ2-3; D perhaps matches TRBD1 (6 bases). CDR1 DFQATT and CDR2 SNEGSKA come from the germline V gene (reference sequence). Deletions cut 3 bases from V and 3 bases from J, with 16 bases between. This CDR3 region has 15 residues. The CDR3 DNA reads as TGCAGTGCTAGTTTCTCAAGGGGGAGAACAGATACGCAGTATTTT. Translation: CSASFSRGRTDTQYF.